The 26 T cell receptor beta chains given below trace back to one sample, sequenced in a study of cytomegalovirus exposure and HLA in healthy donors (dated by TCRdb to 2017 to 2019). Library creation used the immunoSEQ multiplex PCR assay. TCRdb re-hosts the immuneACCESS table, in-frame sequences only. Its copies lack some clones; in the studies checked, an unresolved V gene accounts for under half of them, and the cause for the rest is not known. The sample includes some 130,000 clones, with 75% to 90% observed a single time. Clones ranked in the top ten supply 1% to 1.5% of the sample. The material sequenced was PBMCs. The receptors were gathered from a woman between 18 and 29 years old in good health and CMV-seronegative.

The rearrangement uses TRBV5-6 and TRBJ1-6; TRBD1 matches 10 bases. Germline V gives CDR1 SGHDT, CDR2 YYEEEE. Trimming cost V 2 bases and J 10 bases; bases outside gene matches: 15. The CDR3 spans 18 residues. The CDR3 nucleotides read TGTGCCAGCAGCTTTTTGCGGGGCCGACAGGGGGCCAGATCACCCCTCCACTTT. It translates to CASSFLRGRQGARSPLHF. Drawing the rest from reference TRBV5-6 and TRBJ1-6, the complete variable domain is DAGVTQSPTHLIKTRGQQVTLRCSPKSGHDTVSWYQQALGQGPQFIFQYYEEEERQRGNFPDRFSGHQFPNYSSELNVNALLLGDSALYLCASSFLRGRQGARSPLHFGNGTRLTVT.

The chain links TRBV7-6 to TRBJ2-3, with D hard to call. The V and J ends lost 0 bases and 0 bases respectively, with 7 bases between them. Germline CDR1 reads SGHVS; CDR2 reads FNYEAQ. The CDR3 covers 15 residues. The chain's CDR3 is CASSLASTSTDTQYF. CDR3 in DNA: TGTGCCAGCAGCTTAGCTTCGACTAGCACAGATACGCAGTATTTT.

J is TRBJ1-4 and V is TRBV6-5; D is possibly TRBD1 (5 bases). Germline values: CDR1 MNHEY, CDR2 SVGAGI. The CDR3 has 14 residues. V shed 0 bases and J shed 8 bases, with 10 bases lying between them. The CDR3, as DNA: TGTGCCAGCAGTTACTCACAGGCGGAAGAAAAACTGTTTTTT. Translated, it gives CASSYSQAEEKLFF.

This CDR3 reads CASSGLAGGLLAGELFF. The CDR3 nucleotides are TGTGCCAGCAGCGGACTAGCGGGGGGTTTGCTCGCCGGGGAGCTGTTTTTT. The chain joins TRBV9 to TRBJ2-2; 13 bases line up with TRBD2. Losses at the gene ends were 3 bases for V and 6 bases for J; bases not matched to a gene: 8. Germline CDR1 is SGDLS and CDR2 is YYNGEE. The CDR3 consists of 17 residues.

The sample holds one count of this clone. The chain joins TRBV7-3 to TRBJ2-5; D is ambiguous. CDR1 is SGHTA, CDR2 FQGTGA, per germline. The CDR3 extends over 12 amino acids. V lost 3 bases to trimming and J lost 5 bases, with 7 bases between them. DNA of the CDR3: TGTGCCAGCAGCTTGGGCGAGGAGACCCAGTACTTC. Its translation is CASSLGEETQYF.

The chain links TRBV5-5 to TRBJ1-2; 9 nucleotides agree with TRBD1. This CDR3 has 15 amino acids. With 2 bases clipped from V and 2 bases from J, the junction kept 4 bases outside the gene matches. Germline V CDR1 and CDR2: SGHKS, YYEKEE (reference sequence). CDR3 DNA: TGTGCCAGCAGCTTTACGGGACAGGGAAACTATGGCTACACCTTC. It yields the protein CASSFTGQGNYGYTF. The variable domain in full, completed from reference TRBV5-5 and TRBJ1-2, reads DAGVTQSPTHLIKTRGQQVTLRCSPISGHKSVSWYQQVLGQGPQFIFQYYEKEERGRGNFPDRFSARQFPNYSSELNVNALLLGDSALYLCASSFTGQGNYGYTFGSGTRLTVV.

The rearrangement uses TRBV5-1 and TRBJ1-2; D may be TRBD1 (5 bases). Germline CDR1 reads SGHRS; CDR2 reads YFSETQ. The V end lost 3 bases, the J end lost 4 bases, and 19 bases lay between the germline ends. The CDR3 runs 16 residues. DNA of the CDR3: TGCGCCAGCAGCTACGATCGGACGCTGGGGGGCTATGGCTACACCTTC. Its protein product is CASSYDRTLGGYGYTF.

The DNA of the CDR3 is TGTGCCAGCAGCTTACTAGCGGGGGGGAACACCGGGGAGCTGTTTTTT. Translation: CASSLLAGGNTGELFF. The V call is TRBV7-2, the J call TRBJ2-2; 11 bases fit TRBD2. CDR1 and CDR2 (germline): SGHTA, FQGNSA. CDR3 length: 16 amino acids. V gave up 2 bases and J gave up 1 base; unmatched junction bases: 0.

The rearrangement links TRBV7-2 to TRBJ2-1; 14 nucleotides line up with TRBD2. V dropped 2 bases and J dropped 8; count of bases not matched to a gene: 8. The CDR3 totals 17 residues. Per the germline V gene, CDR1 is SGHTA and CDR2 is FQGNSA. DNA for the CDR3: TGTGCCAGCAGCTTACGATTGGGGACTAGCGGGGGTTATGAGCAGTTCTTC. Amino acid sequence: CASSLRLGTSGGYEQFF.

The gene calls are TRBV6-5 and TRBJ2-7; the D gene is possibly TRBD2 (7 bases). Germline V gives CDR1 MNHEY, CDR2 SVGAGI. This CDR3 comprises 13 residues. The ends were cut back, 8 bases at V and 5 bases at J, with 16 bases in the middle. The CDR3 coding sequence is TGTGCCAGCGGGAGGGGGATAGAAAACGAGCAGTACTTC. Amino acids: CASGRGIENEQYF.

The chain has TRBV7-6 and TRBJ2-3, with D maybe TRBD2 (5 bases). The germline gives CDR1 SGHVS, CDR2 FNYEAQ. Trimming shortened V by 8 bases and J by 2 bases, and 20 bases separated the two germline ends. The CDR3 runs to 16 residues. In nucleotides, the CDR3 is TGTGCCAGCCCCTCTCAGTCGCTAGCAGTCACAGATACGCAGTATTTT. Translation gives CASPSQSLAVTDTQYF.

This chain connects TRBV2 to TRBJ1-2, with TRBD1 matching over 10 bases. V was pared by 7 bases and J by 2 bases, with 10 bases of the junction left unmatched. The V gene's germline CDR1 is SNHLY and CDR2 FYNNEI. The CDR3 is 16 residues long. The CDR3 region is CASMPRDRGRNYGYTF. In DNA, the CDR3 is TGTGCCAGCATGCCCCGGGACAGGGGTCGGAACTATGGCTACACCTTC.

This chain connects TRBV6-1 to TRBJ2-3; 7 bases match TRBD1. CDR3 size: 15 residues. Trimming cost V 6 bases and J 0 bases; bases outside gene matches: 6. Looked up from germline, CDR1 is MNHNS and CDR2 is SASEGT. CDR3 sequence: CASRPGQTSTDTQYF. The CDR3 region has the DNA TGTGCCAGCAGACCGGGACAGACTAGCACAGATACGCAGTATTTT.

The J gene is TRBJ2-7, the V gene TRBV4-2, with a possible D match to TRBD2 (6 bases). The V gene lost 0 bases and the J gene lost 3 bases, with 12 bases spanning the gap. Per the germline V gene, CDR1 is LGHNA and CDR2 is YNFKEQ. This CDR3 comprises 15 residues. The CDR3 region is CASSQDTGSGYEQYF. The DNA for the CDR3 is TGTGCCAGCAGCCAAGATACGGGTAGCGGCTACGAGCAGTACTTC.

The chain employs TRBV18 and TRBJ2-2; no definite D call. V lost 1 base, J lost 4 bases, and 10 bases lay in between. The CDR3 runs to 15 residues. Germline lookup yields CDR1 KGHSH and CDR2 LQKENI. The CDR3 DNA sequence: TGTGCCAGCTCACCACTTACCCAGTCCACCGGGGAGCTGTTTTTT. It is translated as CASSPLTQSTGELFF.

The chain couples TRBV6-1 to TRBJ2-3; 8 bases are shared with TRBD2. CDR3 length: 13 residues. With 11 bases clipped from V and 1 base from J, the junction kept 5 bases outside the gene matches. Germline CDR1 and CDR2: MNHNS and SASEGT. The DNA of the CDR3 is TGTGCCGGAAAACTAGCGGGCACAGATACGCAGTATTTT. Its translation: CAGKLAGTDTQYF.

This chain uses TRBV19 with TRBJ1-2; no reliable D call. The CDR3 has 13 amino acids. Germline CDR1 LNHDA, CDR2 SQIVND (reference sequence). V lost 5 bases and J 7 bases, leaving 14 bases between the germline ends. CDR3 DNA sequence: TGTGCCAGTAGTGTGGCGTCCGGCGGTGGCTACACCTTC. Its translation: CASSVASGGGYTF.

The chain couples TRBV10-3 to TRBJ1-2; unclear D gene. Germline V gives CDR1 ENHRY, CDR2 SYGVKD. CDR3 length equals 14 residues. Trimming took 7 bases from V and 0 from J, leaving 12 bases between them. The CDR3 DNA follows: TGTGCCATCACAGGAGGGCTAGCTAACTATGGCTACACCTTC. Its translation: CAITGGLANYGYTF.

V gene TRBV7-2 combines with J gene TRBJ2-4; 12 nucleotides line up with TRBD2. The V gene's germline CDR1 is SGHTA and CDR2 FQGNSA. Trimming cost V 1 base and J 7 bases; bases outside gene matches: 2. This CDR3 is built from 15 residues. The DNA of the CDR3 is TGTGCCAGCAGCTTAGGGACTAGCGGGGCTAACATTCAGTACTTC. It yields the protein CASSLGTSGANIQYF. Together with reference TRBV7-2 and TRBJ2-4, the CDR3 gives the full variable domain: GAGVSQSPSNKVTEKGKDVELRCDPISGHTALYWYRQSLGQGLEFLIYFQGNSAPDKSGLPSDRFSAERTGGSVSTLTIQRTQQEDSAVYLCASSLGTSGANIQYFGAGTRLSVL.

This chain connects TRBV7-9 to TRBJ2-7; 9 nucleotides align to TRBD2. The CDR3 is 16 amino acids. V lost 5 bases and J lost 6; bases outside the gene matches: 14. Germline V gives CDR1 SEHNR, CDR2 FQNEAQ (reference sequence). The CDR3 region is CASSLSAGGRVGEQYF. CDR3 in DNA: TGTGCCAGCAGCCTCTCAGCGGGGGGCAGGGTTGGCGAGCAGTACTTC.

The chain carries TRBV5-1 and TRBJ1-1; D not resolved. The CDR3 has 14 amino acids. V was cut by 4 bases and J by 1 base, with 11 bases left in between. The germline gives CDR1 SGHRS, CDR2 YFSETQ. The CDR3 region is CASSRTTENTEAFF. The CDR3 DNA is TGCGCCAGCAGCCGAACCACAGAGAACACTGAAGCTTTCTTT.

The chain joins TRBV2 to TRBJ2-3; no definite D call. V lost 3 bases to trimming and J lost 4 bases, with 11 bases between them. The V gene's germline CDR1 is SNHLY and CDR2 FYNNEI. The CDR3 extends over 14 amino acids. CDR3 sequence (DNA): TGTGCCAGCAGTGAGCTTTCCTACGCAGATACGCAGTATTTT. Its translation: CASSELSYADTQYF.

A single count supports this clone. This chain connects TRBV6-1 to TRBJ1-1; D possibly corresponds to TRBD1 (5 bases). The CDR3 sequence is 13 residues long. CDR1 and CDR2 (germline): MNHNS, SASEGT. V was pared by 6 bases and J by 4 bases, with 12 bases between. CDR3 nucleotide sequence: TGTGCCAGCAGAAGGGACTGGGGCACTGAAGCTTTCTTT. This encodes CASRRDWGTEAFF.

The rearrangement uses TRBV10-2 and TRBJ2-3, with TRBD1 matching 9 bases. Germline V gene data show CDR1 as WSHSY and CDR2 as SAAADI. The CDR3 has 15 residues. The J segment lost 6 bases and the V segment lost 5 bases, leaving 9 bases of the junction unmatched. The CDR3 here is CASSTPGQGLDTQYF. CDR3 sequence (DNA): TGCGCCAGCAGTACTCCGGGACAGGGTTTGGATACGCAGTATTTT.

V gene TRBV6-1 combines with J gene TRBJ1-4; 7 bases align to TRBD1. The CDR3 has 15 residues. After removal of 1 base from V and 3 bases from J, the junction contained 2 bases not matched to a gene. Germline-derived CDR1 and CDR2 are MNHNS and SASEGT. This CDR3 reads CASSEVGTANEKLFF. Written as DNA, the CDR3 is TGTGCCAGCAGTGAAGTAGGGACAGCTAATGAAAAACTGTTTTTT.

The V and J genes are TRBV5-1 and TRBJ2-7; D possibly corresponds to TRBD1 (6 bases). CDR3 length: 17 amino acids. Looked up from germline, CDR1 is SGHRS and CDR2 is YFSETQ. The germline V and J ends were trimmed by 4 bases and 7 bases, with 27 bases remaining between them. The CDR3 coding sequence is TGCGCCAGCAGCCCCAGCCACAGGGATAGCCGCGGCTGGGAGCAGTACTTC. The encoded protein is CASSPSHRDSRGWEQYF.